This is a list of T cell receptor beta chains from one sample in a study of T cell responses to AZD1222 COVID-19 vaccine. Sequencing was performed with immunoSEQ multiplex PCR; in TCRdb, only in-frame clones are kept and a portion is missing. The sample lists fewer than 140,000 clones; less than 95% were seen once. Specimen: peripheral blood, collected 28 days after the second AZD1222 dose. The receptors shown here come from an adult who received the AZD1222 COVID-19 vaccine. The CDR3 runs from the conserved cysteine through the conserved F or W. The D gene is left open where the match is weak. Not all rows give a size; the values are once, few, many and, for expanded clones, a class.

CDR3: CASSFLTGGVGSPLHF
DNA: TGTGCCAGTAGTTTCTTGACAGGGGGCGTTGGCTCACCCCTCCACTTT
V: TRBV19
J: TRBJ1-6
size: -
length: 16
D: TRBD1

CDR3: CASSYSARGITDTQYF
DNA: TGTGCCAGCAGTTACTCTGCGCGGGGGATCACAGATACGCAGTATTTT
V: TRBV6-5
J: TRBJ2-3
size: once
length: 16
D: TRBD2

CDR3: CASSVGSGDQPQHF
DNA: TGTGCCAGCAGCGTAGGGTCTGGGGACCAGCCCCAGCATTTT
V: TRBV9
J: TRBJ1-5
size: few
length: 14
D: -

CDR3: CSASGAYEQYF
DNA: TGCAGTGCTAGTGGGGCCTACGAGCAGTACTTC
V: TRBV20-1
J: TRBJ2-7
size: -
length: 11
D: -

CDR3: CASSQDTGVGYTF
DNA: TGCGCCAGCAGCCAGGACACAGGGGTTGGCTACACCTTC
V: TRBV4-3
J: TRBJ1-2
size: -
length: 13
D: TRBD1

CDR3: CASSLPSGGAETYEQYF
DNA: TGTGCCAGCAGCTTACCTAGCGGGGGGGCCGAAACCTACGAGCAGTACTTC
V: TRBV7-8
J: TRBJ2-7
size: -
length: 17
D: TRBD2

CDR3: CASSPLRGFADTQYF
DNA: TGTGCCAGCAGTCCCCTACGGGGGTTTGCAGATACGCAGTATTTT
V: TRBV27
J: TRBJ2-3
size: -
length: 15
D: -

CDR3: CASNRGTGAGNTIYF
DNA: TGTGCCAGCAACCGCGGGACAGGGGCTGGAAACACCATATATTTT
V: TRBV3-1/TRBV3-2
J: TRBJ1-3
size: -
length: 15
D: TRBD1

CDR3: CASNNPGRASYEQYF
DNA: TGTGCCAGCAATAACCCGGGGCGAGCATCCTACGAGCAGTACTTC
V: TRBV6-5
J: TRBJ2-7
size: -
length: 15
D: -

CDR3: CASSDNRVSEAFF
DNA: TGTGCCAGCAGTGACAACAGGGTGAGTGAAGCTTTCTTT
V: TRBV6-2/TRBV6-3
J: TRBJ1-1
size: -
length: 13
D: -

CDR3: CASSFTWGKGADTQYF
DNA: TGTGCCAGCAGCTTCACCTGGGGAAAAGGTGCAGATACGCAGTATTTT
V: TRBV7-8
J: TRBJ2-3
size: -
length: 16
D: -

CDR3: CTSSQGVSGGDHNEQFF
DNA: TGCACCAGCAGCCAAGGGGTTAGCGGGGGTGACCACAATGAGCAGTTCTTC
V: TRBV1
J: TRBJ2-1
size: -
length: 17
D: -

CDR3: CASSVLRAGGNTGELFF
DNA: TGTGCCAGCAGCGTACTTCGCGCGGGGGGGAACACCGGGGAGCTGTTTTTT
V: TRBV9
J: TRBJ2-2
size: -
length: 17
D: TRBD2

CDR3: CASNGNRDSYEQYF
DNA: TGTGCCAGCAATGGAAACCGGGACTCCTACGAGCAGTACTTC
V: TRBV6-5
J: TRBJ2-7
size: -
length: 14
D: -

CDR3: CASSYSSVGQAASTDTQYF
DNA: TGTGCCAGCAGTTACTCGAGTGTAGGGCAGGCCGCTAGCACAGATACGCAGTATTTT
V: TRBV6-2/TRBV6-3
J: TRBJ2-3
size: -
length: 19
D: -

CDR3: CASSFLGYEQYF
DNA: TGTGCCAGCAGTTTTCTAGGATACGAGCAGTACTTC
V: TRBV27
J: TRBJ2-7
size: -
length: 12
D: -

CDR3: CASSLNRGNQPQHF
DNA: TGTGCCAGCAGCTTAAACCGGGGCAATCAGCCCCAGCATTTT
V: TRBV7-8
J: TRBJ1-5
size: -
length: 14
D: -

CDR3: CASSLDFPGDRFTGYTF
DNA: TGTGCCAGCAGCTTAGATTTTCCTGGCGACAGGTTTACAGGCTACACCTTC
V: TRBV7-9
J: TRBJ1-2
size: many
length: 17
D: -

CDR3: CASSSGGEAQPQHF
DNA: TGTGCCAGCAGTTCGGGGGGGGAGGCTCAGCCCCAGCATTTT
V: TRBV6-2/TRBV6-3
J: TRBJ1-5
size: -
length: 14
D: -

CDR3: CAISAGATSVGYTF
DNA: TGTGCCATCAGTGCGGGGGCCACGTCCGTCGGCTACACCTTC
V: TRBV10-3
J: TRBJ1-2
size: -
length: 14
D: -

CDR3: CASSFGRNTEAFF
DNA: TGTGCCAGTAGTTTCGGGAGAAACACTGAAGCTTTCTTT
V: TRBV19
J: TRBJ1-1
size: -
length: 13
D: -

CDR3: CASSLEMSLEGAAFF
DNA: TGTGCCAGCAGCTTAGAGATGTCCCTTGAGGGTGCGGCTTTCTTT
V: TRBV11-1
J: TRBJ1-1
size: -
length: 15
D: -

CDR3: CAVGQGYSPLHF
DNA: TGTGCCGTCGGGCAGGGCTACTCACCCCTCCACTTT
V: TRBV11-1
J: TRBJ1-6
size: -
length: 12
D: -

CDR3: CASSSGTVYGYTF
DNA: TGTGCCAGCAGCTCCGGGACAGTCTATGGCTACACCTTC
V: TRBV7-3
J: TRBJ1-2
size: -
length: 13
D: TRBD1

CDR3: CASSFRGPRMSPLHF
DNA: TGTGCCAGCAGTTTCCGGGGGCCCCGAATGTCACCCCTCCACTTT
V: TRBV27
J: TRBJ1-6
size: few
length: 15
D: -

CDR3: CASSVSPSRQETQYF
DNA: TGTGCCAGCAGCGTGAGCCCCTCGAGACAAGAGACCCAGTACTTC
V: TRBV9
J: TRBJ2-5
size: once
length: 15
D: -

CDR3: CASSLAGNTEAFF
DNA: TGTGCCAGCAGCTTAGCCGGGAACACTGAAGCTTTCTTT
V: TRBV7-8
J: TRBJ1-1
size: few
length: 13
D: -

CDR3: CASSDHGAASYGYTF
DNA: TGTGCCAGCAGCGATCACGGGGCGGCCAGCTATGGCTACACCTTC
V: TRBV5-5
J: TRBJ1-2
size: -
length: 15
D: -

CDR3: CASSRGRSNQPQHF
DNA: TGTGCCAGCTCCCGAGGTAGGAGCAATCAGCCCCAGCATTTT
V: TRBV18
J: TRBJ1-5
size: -
length: 14
D: -

CDR3: CASSRRLAGDTQYF
DNA: TGTGCCAGCAGTCGGAGACTAGCAGGGGATACGCAGTATTTT
V: TRBV2
J: TRBJ2-3
size: -
length: 14
D: TRBD2

CDR3: CASSGQGKETQYF
DNA: TGTGCCAGCAGCGGACAGGGGAAGGAGACCCAGTACTTC
V: TRBV7-9
J: TRBJ2-5
size: once
length: 13
D: TRBD1

CDR3: CASSVFGTGTGLLNTEAFF
DNA: TGTGCCAGCAGCGTATTTGGAACCGGGACAGGGCTCCTAAACACTGAAGCTTTCTTT
V: TRBV9
J: TRBJ1-1
size: -
length: 19
D: TRBD1

CDR3: CASSAQSQGWSYNEQFF
DNA: TGTGCCAGCAGCGCCCAATCACAGGGGTGGTCCTACAATGAGCAGTTCTTC
V: TRBV7-2
J: TRBJ2-1
size: -
length: 17
D: TRBD1

CDR3: CASSVGGTGNYEQYF
DNA: TGTGCCAGCAGCGTAGGGGGGACAGGGAACTACGAGCAGTACTTC
V: TRBV9
J: TRBJ2-7
size: -
length: 15
D: TRBD1

CDR3: CASSYGLAGVTDTQYF
DNA: TGTGCCAGCAGTTACGGACTAGCGGGGGTGACAGATACGCAGTATTTT
V: TRBV6-6
J: TRBJ2-3
size: -
length: 16
D: TRBD2

CDR3: CASETSGANVLTF
DNA: TGTGCCAGCGAGACATCTGGGGCCAACGTCCTGACTTTC
V: TRBV3-1/TRBV3-2
J: TRBJ2-6
size: -
length: 13
D: -

CDR3: CASSPPGRIGYEQYF
DNA: TGCGCCAGCAGCCCCCCCGGGAGGATTGGCTACGAGCAGTACTTC
V: TRBV5-1
J: TRBJ2-7
size: once
length: 15
D: TRBD2

CDR3: CASSQDISASSEKLFF
DNA: TGCGCCAGCAGCCAAGATATAAGTGCCTCGTCGGAAAAACTGTTTTTT
V: TRBV4-3
J: TRBJ1-4
size: -
length: 16
D: -